The sequence of this T cell receptor (gamma chain) was determined in a study of gammadelta T cells in human blood (TCRdb year 2020). The full study reports these points: In the study, polyclonal expansion of innate gamma-delta T cells immediately after birth was reported to appear to be driven by microbial exposure.

About this clone itself: The target of this receptor is not known. This DNA translates differently at residue 10 from the TCRdb protein, which is that of a much larger clone; a read error is likely, and the protein shown is the DNA's own translation.

CDR1 and CDR2, looked up from the germline V gene, are VINAFY and YDVSNSKD. Measured from the cysteine to the phenylalanine, the CDR3 is 16 residues long. Solely the CDR3 DNA is kept, with 48 bases framed from the first base. Receptor libraries were prepared by RT-PCR. Sequencing used an Illumina MiSeq. After TCRdb called clones again from the public reads with CATT, rows with identical DNA were merged. For this sample there are about 170 gamma-chain clones; approximately 4.2% appear just once. In total, the top ten clones hold around 60% of the sample. What was sequenced was non-Vgamma9Vdelta2 gamma-delta T cells from infant blood. The chain was built from TRGV5 and TRGJP. The receptor was derived from a human donor. The DNA sequence is TGTGCCACCTGGGACAGGCCAGAGTTGGACAAAAAAATCAAGGTATTT. The encoded protein is CATWDRPELDKKIKVF.